One TCR beta chain is described in this entry. The antigen is not known. This CDR3 has 14 residues. Germline lookup yields CDR1 ENHRY and CDR2 SYGVKD. The V end lost 11 bases, the J end lost 1 base, and 17 bases lay between the germline ends. This sample is part of a study of cytomegalovirus exposure and HLA in healthy donors. Study outcomes and limitations: The authors later linked a missense DCLRE1C variant to TCR beta V- and J-gene trimming. There were some V segments, including TRBV6-2 and TRBV6-3, excluded as indistinguishable.

It was with 60 Vbeta and 13 Jbeta primers that the PCR ran. TCRdb keeps only in-frame clones here, not all; method: immunoSEQ multiplex PCR. The sample lists around 100,000 clones, under 85% seen once, with around 4.8% in the top ten. J is TRBJ1-1 and V is TRBV10-3; a weak D match, TRBD1 (5 bases). The source material was PBMCs. The sequence came from a man aged 25 to 45 in good health and CMV-seropositive. The CDR3 DNA follows: TGTGCCTCAGCCGGGAGGGGCGCGAACACTGAAGCTTTCTTT. It yields the protein CASAGRGANTEAFF.